This T cell receptor beta chain was captured in a study of early T cells in non-severe SARS-CoV-2 infection. At the level of the study: Unsorted whole blood bulk RNA was sequenced, with unpaired chains.

TCRdb ran MiXCR on the 5' RACE reads and lists one entry per CDR3 protein. The sample lists tens of thousands of distinct CDR3 sequences; approximately 9.9% were seen once. Study-level points and caveats: Reliance on VDJdb matching favored anti-spike CD8 responses; private and CD4 specificities were missed.

The V and J ends lost 6 bases and 5 bases, in that order; junction bases with no gene match: 1. The CDR3 spans 13 residues. The germline gives CDR1 MNHNS, CDR2 SASEGT. Remarks on this clonotype: Its antigen is not known.

V usage is TRBV6-1 and J usage is TRBJ1-5; 10 positions agree with TRBD1. The TCR originated in an adult who was a healthcare worker with PCR-confirmed SARS-CoV-2 infection or an uninfected control (not recorded which). The sequenced sample was whole blood. CDR3 sequence reads: CASRGQGDQPQHF. The CDR3 coding sequence is TGTGCCAGCAGAGGACAGGGGGATCAGCCCCAGCATTTT.